This TCR beta chain stems from a study of breast tumors, draining lymph nodes, adjacent tissues. The lymph nodes were axillary draining lymph nodes from breast cancer patients. This CDR3 has 15 residues. Looked up from germline, CDR1 is MNHNY and CDR2 is SVGAGI (reference sequence). In regard to this clonotype: Its antigen remains unidentified. At one boundary the junction diverges from the germline segment, which might be a read error.

A single record per CDR3 protein comes from TCRdb applying MiXCR to the multiplex PCR reads. The table lists some 130,000 distinct CDR3 sequences, around 21% of them singletons. Findings of the study overall: The data were judged consistent with most tumor T cells coming from lymph node and expanding in tumor. Luminal-like breast cancer showed significantly higher tumor–nontumor repertoire similarity than basal-like.

Material for sequencing was axillary lymph node tissue. This clonotype originated in a female donor with breast cancer. Some clones in this sample may be carry-over from other donors' samples. This chain connects TRBV6-6 to TRBJ1-2; D call uncertain. This CDR3 reads CASSYGGEANYGCTF. In nucleotides, the CDR3 is TGTGCCAGCAGTTACGGCGGAGAAGCTAACTATGGCTGCACCTTC.